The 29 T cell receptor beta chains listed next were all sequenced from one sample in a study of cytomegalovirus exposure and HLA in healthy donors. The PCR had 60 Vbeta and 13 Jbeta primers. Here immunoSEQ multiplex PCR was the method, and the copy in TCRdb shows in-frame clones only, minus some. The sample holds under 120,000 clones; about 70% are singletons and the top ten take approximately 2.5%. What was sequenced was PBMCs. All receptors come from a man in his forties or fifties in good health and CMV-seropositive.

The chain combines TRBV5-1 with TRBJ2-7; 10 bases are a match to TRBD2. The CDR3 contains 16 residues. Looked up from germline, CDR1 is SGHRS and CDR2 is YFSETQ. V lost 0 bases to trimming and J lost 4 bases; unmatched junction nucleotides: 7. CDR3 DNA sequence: TGCGCCAGCAGCTTGGCGGGTCCGACTAGCGGGTACGAGCAGTACTTC. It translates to CASSLAGPTSGYEQYF.

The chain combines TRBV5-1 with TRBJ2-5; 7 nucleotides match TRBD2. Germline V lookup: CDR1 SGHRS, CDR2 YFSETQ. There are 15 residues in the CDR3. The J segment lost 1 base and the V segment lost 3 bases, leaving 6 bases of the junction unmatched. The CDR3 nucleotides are TGCGCCAGCAGCTCGGGGGGACGCCTCCAAGAGACCCAGTACTTC. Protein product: CASSSGGRLQETQYF.

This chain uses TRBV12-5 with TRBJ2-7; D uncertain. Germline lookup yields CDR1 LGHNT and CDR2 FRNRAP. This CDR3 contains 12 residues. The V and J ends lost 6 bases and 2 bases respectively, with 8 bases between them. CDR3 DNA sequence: TGTGCTAGTGGCCGTTCAGCCTACGAGCAGTACTTC. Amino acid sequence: CASGRSAYEQYF.

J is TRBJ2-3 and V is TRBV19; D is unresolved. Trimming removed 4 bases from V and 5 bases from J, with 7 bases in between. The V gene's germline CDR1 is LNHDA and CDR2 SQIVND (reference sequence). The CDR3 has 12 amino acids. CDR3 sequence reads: CASSTYGDTQYF. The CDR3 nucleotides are TGTGCCAGTAGTACCTACGGAGATACGCAGTATTTT.

The CDR3 DNA reads TGTGCCAGCTCCCGAGCCTACGAGCAGTACTTC. Its protein product is CASSRAYEQYF. The genes are TRBV18 and TRBJ2-7; the D is unclear. V lost 6 bases and J 2 bases, leaving 5 bases between the germline ends. This CDR3 is built from 11 residues. Germline V gives CDR1 KGHSH, CDR2 LQKENI.

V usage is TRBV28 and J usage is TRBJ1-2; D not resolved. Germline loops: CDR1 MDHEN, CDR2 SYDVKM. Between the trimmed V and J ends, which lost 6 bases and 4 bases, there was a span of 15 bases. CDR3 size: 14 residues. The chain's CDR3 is CASRGRPGGYGYTF. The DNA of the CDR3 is TGTGCCAGCAGAGGTCGGCCGGGAGGCTATGGCTACACCTTC.

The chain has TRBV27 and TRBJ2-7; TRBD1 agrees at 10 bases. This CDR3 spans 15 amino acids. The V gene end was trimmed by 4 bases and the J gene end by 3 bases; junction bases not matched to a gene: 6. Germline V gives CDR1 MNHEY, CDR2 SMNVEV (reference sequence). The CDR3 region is CASSYAGTGVYEQYF. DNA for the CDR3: TGTGCCAGCAGTTATGCCGGGACAGGGGTCTACGAGCAGTACTTC.

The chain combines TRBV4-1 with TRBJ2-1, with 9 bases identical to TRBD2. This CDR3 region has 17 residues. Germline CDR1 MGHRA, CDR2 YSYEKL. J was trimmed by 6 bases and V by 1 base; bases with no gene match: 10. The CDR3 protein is CASSQALGREGRNEQFF. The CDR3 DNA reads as TGCGCCAGCAGCCAAGCCTTAGGGCGGGAGGGCCGCAATGAGCAGTTCTTC.

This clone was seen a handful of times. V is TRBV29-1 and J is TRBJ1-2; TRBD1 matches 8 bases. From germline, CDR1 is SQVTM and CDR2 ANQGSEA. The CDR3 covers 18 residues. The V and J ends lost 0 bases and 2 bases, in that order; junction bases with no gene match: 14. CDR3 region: CSVEDLGWSTGGNYGYTF. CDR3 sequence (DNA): TGCAGCGTTGAAGATTTAGGGTGGAGTACAGGGGGAAACTATGGCTACACCTTC.

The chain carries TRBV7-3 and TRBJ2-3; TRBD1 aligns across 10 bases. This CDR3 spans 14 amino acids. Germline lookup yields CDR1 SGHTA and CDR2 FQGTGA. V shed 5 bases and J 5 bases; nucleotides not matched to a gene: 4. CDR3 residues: CASSRQGAKDTQYF. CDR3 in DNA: TGTGCCAGCAGCCGACAGGGGGCGAAAGATACGCAGTATTTT.

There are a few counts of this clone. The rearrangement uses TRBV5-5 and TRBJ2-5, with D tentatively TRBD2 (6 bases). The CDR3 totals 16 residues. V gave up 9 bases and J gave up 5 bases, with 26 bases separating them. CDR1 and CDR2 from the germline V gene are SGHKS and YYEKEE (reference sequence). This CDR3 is CATAPSGGASQETQYF. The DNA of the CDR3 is TGTGCCACCGCCCCCTCCGGAGGGGCAAGTCAGGAGACCCAGTACTTC.

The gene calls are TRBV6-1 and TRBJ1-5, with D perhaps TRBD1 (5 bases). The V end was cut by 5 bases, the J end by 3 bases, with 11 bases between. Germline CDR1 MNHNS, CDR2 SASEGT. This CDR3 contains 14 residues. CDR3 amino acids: CASSRGLINQPQHF. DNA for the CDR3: TGTGCCAGCAGTCGGGGACTGATCAATCAGCCCCAGCATTTT.

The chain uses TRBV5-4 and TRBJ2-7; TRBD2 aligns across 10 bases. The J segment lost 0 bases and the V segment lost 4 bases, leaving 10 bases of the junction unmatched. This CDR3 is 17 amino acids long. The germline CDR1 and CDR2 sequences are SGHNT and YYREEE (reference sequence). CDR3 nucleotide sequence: TGTGCCAGCAGCAGAGGGACTAGCGCAGCGGGCTCCTACGAGCAGTACTTC. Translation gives CASSRGTSAAGSYEQYF. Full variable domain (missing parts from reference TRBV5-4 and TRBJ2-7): ETGVTQSPTHLIKTRGQQVTLRCSSQSGHNTVSWYQQALGQGPQFIFQYYREEENGRGNFPPRFSGLQFPNYSSELNVNALELDDSALYLCASSRGTSAAGSYEQYFGPGTRLTVT.

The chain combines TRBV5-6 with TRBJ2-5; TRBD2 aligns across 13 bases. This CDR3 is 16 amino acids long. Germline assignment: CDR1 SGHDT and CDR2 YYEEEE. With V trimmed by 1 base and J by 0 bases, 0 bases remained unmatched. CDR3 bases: TGTGCCAGCAGCTTGACTAGCGGGGGGGACCAAGAGACCCAGTACTTC. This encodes CASSLTSGGDQETQYF.

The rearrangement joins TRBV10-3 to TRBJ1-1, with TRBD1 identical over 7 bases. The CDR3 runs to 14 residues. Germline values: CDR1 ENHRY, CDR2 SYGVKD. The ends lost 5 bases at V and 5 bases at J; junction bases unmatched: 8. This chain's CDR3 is CAISPPGRGTEAFF. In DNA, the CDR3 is TGTGCCATCAGTCCTCCCGGCAGGGGGACTGAAGCTTTCTTT.

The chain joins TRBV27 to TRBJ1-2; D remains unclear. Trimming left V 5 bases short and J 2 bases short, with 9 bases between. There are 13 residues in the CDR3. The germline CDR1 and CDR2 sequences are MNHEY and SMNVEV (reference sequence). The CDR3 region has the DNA TGTGCCAGCAGTCCGAGCTACAACTATGGCTACACCTTC. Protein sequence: CASSPSYNYGYTF.

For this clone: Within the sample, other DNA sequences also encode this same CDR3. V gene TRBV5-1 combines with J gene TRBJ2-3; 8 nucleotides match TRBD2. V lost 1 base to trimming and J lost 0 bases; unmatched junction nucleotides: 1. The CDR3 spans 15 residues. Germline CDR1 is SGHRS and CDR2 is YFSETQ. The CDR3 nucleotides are TGCGCCAGCAGCTTGCTAGCGGGTAGCACAGATACGCAGTATTTT. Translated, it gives CASSLLAGSTDTQYF.

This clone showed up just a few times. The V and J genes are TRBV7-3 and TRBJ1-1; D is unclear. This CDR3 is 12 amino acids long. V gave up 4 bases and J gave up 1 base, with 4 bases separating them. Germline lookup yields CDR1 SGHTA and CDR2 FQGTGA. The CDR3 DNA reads TGTGCCAGCAGCTCTCCGAACACTGAAGCTTTCTTT. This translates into CASSSPNTEAFF.

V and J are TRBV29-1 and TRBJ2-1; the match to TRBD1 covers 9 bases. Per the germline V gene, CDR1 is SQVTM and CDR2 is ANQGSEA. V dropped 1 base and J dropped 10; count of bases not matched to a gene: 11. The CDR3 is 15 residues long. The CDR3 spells CSVEGGTGTLEEQFF. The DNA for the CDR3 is TGCAGCGTTGAAGGAGGGACAGGGACGCTTGAAGAGCAGTTCTTC.

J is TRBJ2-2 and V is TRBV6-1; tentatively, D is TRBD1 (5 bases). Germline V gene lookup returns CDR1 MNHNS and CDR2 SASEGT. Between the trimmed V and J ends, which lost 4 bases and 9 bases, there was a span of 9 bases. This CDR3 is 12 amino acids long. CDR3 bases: TGTGCCAGCAGTGTAGGGGCTCGGGAGCTGTTTTTT. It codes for CASSVGARELFF.

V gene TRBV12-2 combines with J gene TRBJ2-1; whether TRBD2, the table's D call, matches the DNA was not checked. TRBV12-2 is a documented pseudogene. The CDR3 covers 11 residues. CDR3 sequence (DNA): TGTGCAAGTCGCGGACTAGCCAAGCAGTTCTTC. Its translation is CASRGLAKQFF.

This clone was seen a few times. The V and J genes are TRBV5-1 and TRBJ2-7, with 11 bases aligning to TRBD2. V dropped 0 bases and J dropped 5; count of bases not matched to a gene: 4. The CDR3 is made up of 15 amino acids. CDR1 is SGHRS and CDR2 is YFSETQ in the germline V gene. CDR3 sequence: CASSLVAGGGDEQYF. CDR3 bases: TGCGCCAGCAGCTTGGTAGCGGGAGGGGGTGACGAGCAGTACTTC.

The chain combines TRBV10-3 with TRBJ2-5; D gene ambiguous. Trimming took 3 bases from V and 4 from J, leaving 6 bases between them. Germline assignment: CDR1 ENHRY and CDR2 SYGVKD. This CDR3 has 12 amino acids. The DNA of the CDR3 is TGTGCCATCAGTGAACCGAGAGAGACCCAGTACTTC. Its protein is CAISEPRETQYF.

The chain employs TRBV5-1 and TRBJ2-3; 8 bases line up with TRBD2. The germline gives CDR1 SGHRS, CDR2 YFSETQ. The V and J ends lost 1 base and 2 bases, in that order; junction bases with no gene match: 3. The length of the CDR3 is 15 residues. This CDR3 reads CASSLPGGNTDTQYF. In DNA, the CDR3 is TGCGCCAGCAGCTTGCCGGGAGGGAACACAGATACGCAGTATTTT.

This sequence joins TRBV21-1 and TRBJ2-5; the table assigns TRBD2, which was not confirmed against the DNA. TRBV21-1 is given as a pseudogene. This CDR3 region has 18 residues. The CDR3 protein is CASSKVGAAGGPPGTQYF. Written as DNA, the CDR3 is TGTGCCAGCAGCAAAGTAGGCGCAGCGGGGGGACCCCCAGGGACCCAGTACTTC.

The CDR3 is CASSLGSGQETQYF. CDR3 bases: TGTGCCAGCAGCTTGGGTAGCGGCCAAGAGACCCAGTACTTC. The chain links TRBV7-9 to TRBJ2-5; D is possibly TRBD2 (6 bases). This CDR3 is built from 14 residues. The V and J ends lost 3 bases and 1 base respectively, with 9 bases between them. Per the germline V gene, CDR1 is SEHNR and CDR2 is FQNEAQ (reference sequence). Based on the CDR3 plus reference TRBV7-9 and TRBJ2-5, the full variable domain is DTGVSQNPRHKITKRGQNVTFRCDPISEHNRLYWYRQTLGQGPEFLTYFQNEAQLEKSRLLSDRFSAERPKGSFSTLEIQRTEQGDSAMYLCASSLGSGQETQYFGPGTRLLVL.

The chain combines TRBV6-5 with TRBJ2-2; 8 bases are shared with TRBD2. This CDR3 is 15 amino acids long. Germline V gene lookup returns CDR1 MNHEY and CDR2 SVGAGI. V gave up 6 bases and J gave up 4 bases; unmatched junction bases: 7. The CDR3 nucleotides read TGTGCCAGCAGCCGGGGGGGGGAGGGCACCGGGGAGCTGTTTTTT. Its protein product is CASSRGGEGTGELFF.

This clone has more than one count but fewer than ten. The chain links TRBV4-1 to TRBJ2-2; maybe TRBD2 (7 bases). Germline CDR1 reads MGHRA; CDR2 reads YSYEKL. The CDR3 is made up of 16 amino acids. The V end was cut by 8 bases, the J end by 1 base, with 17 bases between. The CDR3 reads CASSREGGRNTGELFF. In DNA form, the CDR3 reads TGCGCCAGCTCCAGGGAGGGGGGGCGGAACACCGGGGAGCTGTTTTTT.

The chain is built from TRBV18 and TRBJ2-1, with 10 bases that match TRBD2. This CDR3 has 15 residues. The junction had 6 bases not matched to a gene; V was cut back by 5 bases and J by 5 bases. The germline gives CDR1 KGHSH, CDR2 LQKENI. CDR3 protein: CASSMTSGPNNEQFF. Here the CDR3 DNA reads TGTGCCAGCTCAATGACTAGCGGGCCTAACAATGAGCAGTTCTTC.